This is a list of T cell receptor beta chains from one sample in a study of OX40 agonist ivuxolimab in advanced cancers. Generated by immunoSEQ multiplex PCR, the TCRdb table keeps only in-frame clones and is missing some. The sample lists 90,000 or so clones, about 93% occurring once. The input for sequencing was CD4+ or CD8+ T cells sorted from blood, taken in a trial of the OX40 agonist ivuxolimab. The receptor source for this set is an adult with an advanced solid tumor such as melanoma, head and neck, liver or kidney cancer. Each CDR3 is given with its conserved first and last residue. D genes are given only for firm matches. Size values are once, few and many counts, or a class for expanded clones, and some rows have none.

j_call	v_call	clone_size	d_call	cdr3_nt	cdr3_aa
TRBJ1-5	TRBV6-1	-	-	TGTGCCAGCAGTGGGACGGCATCCCATAGCAATCAGCCCCAGCATTTT	CASSGTASHSNQPQHF
TRBJ2-6	TRBV19	-	TRBD2	TGTGCCAGTAGTGTTCAGGGGACTAGCTCTGGGGCCAACGTCCTGACTTTC	CASSVQGTSSGANVLTF
TRBJ1-2	TRBV7-9	-	-	TGTGCCAGCAGCCCTCAGGAAACGGGTGGCTACACCTTC	CASSPQETGGYTF
TRBJ2-1	TRBV28	-	TRBD2	TGTGCCAGCAGTTTAATTATGTTCCGGACTAGCGGCTACAATGAGCAGTTCTTC	CASSLIMFRTSGYNEQFF
TRBJ2-5	TRBV7-2	-	-	TGTGCCAGCAGCTTTGCGGGGCTTGGGGAGACCCAGTACTTC	CASSFAGLGETQYF
TRBJ2-1	TRBV7-2	-	TRBD2	TGTGCCAGCAGCTTAGGCCGGCTAGCGGACTCCTACAATGAGCAGTTCTTC	CASSLGRLADSYNEQFF
TRBJ1-2	TRBV5-6	-	-	TGTGCCAGCAGCCGTGGGACGGCGGTTTATGGCTACACCTTC	CASSRGTAVYGYTF
TRBJ1-4	TRBV9	-	-	TGTGCCAGCAGCCCCCCGGGGCTGGCTAATGAAAAACTGTTTTTT	CASSPPGLANEKLFF
TRBJ1-4	TRBV5-1	-	TRBD1	TGCGCCAGCAGCCAGGGGACAGCGGGTGAAAAACTGTTTTTT	CASSQGTAGEKLFF
TRBJ2-1	TRBV10-3	-	TRBD2	TGTGCCATCAGAGGGACTAGCGGGAGATCGAACAATGAGCAGTTCTTC	CAIRGTSGRSNNEQFF
TRBJ2-1	TRBV18	-	-	TGTGCCAGCTCACCACCGATGGGAGGATTTGCCCACAATGAGCAGTTCTTC	CASSPPMGGFAHNEQFF
TRBJ2-7	TRBV21-1	-	-	TGTGCCAGCAGCAAAGTAACGATTCCTAGGGCAGAGCAGTACTTC	CASSKVTIPRAEQYF
TRBJ2-1	TRBV6-1	-	-	TGTGCCAGCTTTTCGGGACACCTTTACAATGAGCAGTTCTTC	CASFSGHLYNEQFF
TRBJ2-2	TRBV5-6	once	-	TGTGCCACTAATTTTGGGAACACCGGGGAGCTGTTTTTT	CATNFGNTGELFF
TRBJ2-3	TRBV5-1	-	-	TGCGCCAGCAGCACCCGGGACCGGGCCACAGATACGCAGTATTTT	CASSTRDRATDTQYF
TRBJ1-1	TRBV28	-	TRBD1	TGTGCCAGCAAGATCGGCGGGGACAGGGATACTGAAGCTTTCTTT	CASKIGGDRDTEAFF
TRBJ2-5	TRBV11-2	once	-	TGTGCCAGCAGCAGGAGTGGGGGGGCCAGAGAGACCCAGTACTTC	CASSRSGGARETQYF
TRBJ1-3	TRBV11-3	-	-	TGTGCCAGCACCCCGGCGGGCGGAGCTGGAAACACCATATATTTT	CASTPAGGAGNTIYF
TRBJ2-1	TRBV6-6	-	-	TGTGCCAGCACCCCCCGTGGCTTGCACAATGAGCAGTTCTTC	CASTPRGLHNEQFF
TRBJ2-3	TRBV6-5	-	-	TGTGCCAGCAGTTCTCCCCCAGATACGCAGTATTTT	CASSSPPDTQYF
TRBJ1-5	TRBV28	-	TRBD1	TGTGCCAGCCGGCTCCCCCCCCCTGAGGGGGCAGTTCAGCCCCAGCATTTT	CASRLPPPEGAVQPQHF
TRBJ1-5	TRBV21-1	-	-	TGTGCCAGCAGCAAAGAGGTCCAGGGGATAAGTAGCAATCAGCCCCAGCATTTT	CASSKEVQGISSNQPQHF
TRBJ2-1	TRBV19	-	TRBD2	TGTGCCAGTAGTATTTTGACTAGCGGGAGGATTCGGTCTTACAATGAGCAGTTCTTC	CASSILTSGRIRSYNEQFF
TRBJ1-5	TRBV2	-	-	TGTGCCAGCAACCAGGAATCCGGTCACGCCCAGCATTTT	CASNQESGHAQHF
TRBJ1-2	TRBV7-9	-	-	TGTGCCAGCAGCTTAGCGTCGGGGACGGATGGCTACACCTTC	CASSLASGTDGYTF
TRBJ2-6	TRBV27	-	TRBD1	TGTGCCAGCAATGCGGTGGTACAGGGGGGCGCTGGGGCCAACGTCCTGACTTTC	CASNAVVQGGAGANVLTF
TRBJ1-2	TRBV28	-	-	TGTGCCAGCAGTCTGGGGAGGGGGACCGGCTATGGCTACACCTTC	CASSLGRGTGYGYTF
TRBJ2-3	TRBV20-1	-	-	TGCAGTGCTTACGATCCAGATACGCAGTATTTT	CSAYDPDTQYF
TRBJ1-1	TRBV28	-	-	TGTGCCAGCACCCCTCCCCAGTACACTGAAGCTTTCTTT	CASTPPQYTEAFF
TRBJ2-2	TRBV4-1	few	-	TGCGCCAGCAGCCAAGAAGGGGTAACGAACACCGGGGAGCTGTTTTTT	CASSQEGVTNTGELFF
TRBJ2-1	TRBV6-4	-	TRBD2	TGTGCCAGCAGTGCCAGACTAGCGGCCGGCTACAATGAGCAGTTCTTC	CASSARLAAGYNEQFF
TRBJ2-1	TRBV7-2	-	TRBD2	TGTGCCAGCAGCTCCTTAGCGGGTACTTATGTGGATGAGCAGTTCTTC	CASSSLAGTYVDEQFF
TRBJ2-3	TRBV10-3	few	-	TGTGCCATCAGTGAGTATAGCGGACCCACAGATACGCAGTATTTT	CAISEYSGPTDTQYF
TRBJ2-3	TRBV2	-	-	TGTGCCAGCAGTGAATATCGGAGCACAGATACGCAGTATTTT	CASSEYRSTDTQYF
TRBJ2-5	TRBV29-1	-	-	TGCAGCGTTAGGCAGGGCGGAGAGACCCAGTACTTC	CSVRQGGETQYF
TRBJ2-7	TRBV28	-	TRBD2	TGTGCCAGCAAAAAACGGACTAGCGGGAGTGTTATGGACTACGAGCAGTACTTC	CASKKRTSGSVMDYEQYF